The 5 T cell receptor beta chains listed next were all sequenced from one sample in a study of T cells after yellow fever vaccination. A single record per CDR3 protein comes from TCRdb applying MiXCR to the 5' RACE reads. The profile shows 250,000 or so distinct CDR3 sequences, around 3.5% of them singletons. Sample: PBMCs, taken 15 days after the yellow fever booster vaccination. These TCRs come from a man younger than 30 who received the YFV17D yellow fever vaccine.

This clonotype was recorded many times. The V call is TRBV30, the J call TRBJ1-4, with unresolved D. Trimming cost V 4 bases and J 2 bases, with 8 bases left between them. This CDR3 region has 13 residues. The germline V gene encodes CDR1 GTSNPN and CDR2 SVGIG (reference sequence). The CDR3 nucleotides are TGTGCCTGGAATATGGGGACTAATGAAAAACTGTTTTTT. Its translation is CAWNMGTNEKLFF. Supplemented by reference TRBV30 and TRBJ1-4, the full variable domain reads SQTIHQWPATLVQPVGSPLSLECTVEGTSNPNLYWYRQAAGRGLQLLFYSVGIGQISSEVPQNLSASRPQDRQFILSSKKLLLSDSGFYLCAWNMGTNEKLFFGSGTQLSVL.

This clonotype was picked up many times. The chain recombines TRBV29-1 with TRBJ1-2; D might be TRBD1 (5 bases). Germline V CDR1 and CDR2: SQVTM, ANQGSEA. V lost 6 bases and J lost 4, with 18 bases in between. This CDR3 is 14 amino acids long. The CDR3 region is CSVQPHGAAYGYTF. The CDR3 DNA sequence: TGCAGCGTCCAACCCCATGGGGCTGCCTATGGCTACACCTTC. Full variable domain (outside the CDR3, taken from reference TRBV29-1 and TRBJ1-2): SAVISQKPSRDICQRGTSLTIQCQVDSQVTMMFWYRQQPGQSLTLIATANQGSEATYESGFVIDKFPISRPNLTFSTLTVSNMSPEDSSIYLCSVQPHGAAYGYTFGSGTRLTVV.

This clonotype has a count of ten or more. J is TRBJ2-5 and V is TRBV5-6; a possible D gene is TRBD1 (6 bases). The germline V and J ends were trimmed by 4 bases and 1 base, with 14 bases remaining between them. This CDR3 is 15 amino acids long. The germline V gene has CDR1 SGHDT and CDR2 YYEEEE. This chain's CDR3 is CASSPTSTGQETQYF. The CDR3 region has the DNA TGTGCCAGCAGCCCAACCTCGACAGGCCAAGAGACCCAGTACTTC.

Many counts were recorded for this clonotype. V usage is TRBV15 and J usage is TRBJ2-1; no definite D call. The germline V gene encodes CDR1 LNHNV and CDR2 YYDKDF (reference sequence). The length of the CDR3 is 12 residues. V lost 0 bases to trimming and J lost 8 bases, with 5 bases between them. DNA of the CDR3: TGTGCCACCAGCAGAGATCGCTATGAGCAGTTCTTC. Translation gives CATSRDRYEQFF.

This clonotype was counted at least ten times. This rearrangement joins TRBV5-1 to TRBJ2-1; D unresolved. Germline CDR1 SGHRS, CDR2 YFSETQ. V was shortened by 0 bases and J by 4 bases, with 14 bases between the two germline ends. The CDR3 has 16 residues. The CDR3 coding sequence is TGCGCCAGCAGCTTGGCCTCGGTAGCACAGTACAATGAGCAGTTCTTC. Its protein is CASSLASVAQYNEQFF.